This TCR beta chain was observed in a study of OX40 agonist ivuxolimab in advanced cancers. For the study at large: Patients were given ivuxolimab, an antibody that agonizes OX40 (CD134). Across the patients, intravenous ivuxolimab was delivered every 2 weeks at 0.01 to 10 mg/kg. Prior anti-PD-1, anti-PD-L1 or anti-CTLA-4 therapy was allowed; less than 45% had some.

In its sample, this clone was seen a few times. Its target is unknown. Some clones are missing from TCRdb's copy, which holds only in-frame ones; the method was immunoSEQ multiplex PCR. This sample yields more than 90,000 clones, of which around 83% are seen a single time; 1.4% to 1.5% belongs to the top ten. Trimming removed 4 bases at V and 6 bases at J, with 19 bases between. Germline loops: CDR1 SGHRS, CDR2 YFSETQ. This CDR3 has 15 amino acids. Points from the study as a whole: A proportion of nonresponders additionally exhibited low normalized T-cell clonal expansion.

The sample was CD4+ or CD8+ T cells sorted from blood, taken in a trial of the OX40 agonist ivuxolimab. This TCR was recovered from an adult with an advanced solid tumor such as melanoma, head and neck, liver or kidney cancer. The chain has TRBV5-1 and TRBJ1-2; tentatively, D is TRBD1 (6 bases). CDR3 protein: CASSIRPQGTDGYTF. CDR3 nucleotide sequence: TGCGCCAGCAGCATTCGACCGCAGGGGACCGATGGCTACACCTTC.